Presented here are 26 T cell receptor beta chains from one specimen sequenced in a study of cytomegalovirus exposure and HLA in healthy donors. Primers included in the PCR were 60 Vbeta and 13 Jbeta primers. The method was immunoSEQ multiplex PCR; TCRdb's version includes in-frame clones alone and lacks a portion of them. The sample holds 190,000 or so clones, about four fifths seen once. Source material: PBMCs. These receptors all stem from a man aged 45-65 years in good health and CMV-seronegative.

This chain joins TRBV19 and TRBJ1-5; possibly TRBD1 for D (6 bases). CDR1 is LNHDA, CDR2 SQIVND, per germline (reference sequence). The germline V and J ends were trimmed by 7 bases and 7 bases, with 23 bases remaining between them. The CDR3 is 16 residues long. The CDR3 nucleotides are TGTGCCAGTATAAGGAACAGGGATGGGTTGGGCCAGCCCCAGCATTTT. It is translated as CASIRNRDGLGQPQHF.

J is TRBJ2-1 and V is TRBV30; TRBD2 matches at 7 bases. The V gene end was trimmed by 3 bases and the J gene end by 0 bases; junction bases not matched to a gene: 5. CDR3 length equals 15 residues. CDR1 GTSNPN and CDR2 SVGIG come from the germline V gene (reference sequence). The CDR3 spells CAWRRASGSYNEQFF. CDR3 nucleotide sequence: TGTGCCTGGAGGAGGGCTAGCGGCTCCTACAATGAGCAGTTCTTC.

This clone was counted between two and nine times. The gene calls are TRBV7-3 and TRBJ1-1; D uncertain. V was pared by 1 base and J by 6 bases, with 9 bases between. The germline V gene has CDR1 SGHTA and CDR2 FQGTGA. The CDR3 runs 13 residues. Here the CDR3 reads CASSLMRGAEAFF. The CDR3 DNA follows: TGTGCCAGCAGCTTAATGAGAGGAGCTGAAGCTTTCTTT.

The rearrangement uses TRBV11-3 and TRBJ2-2, with D perhaps matching TRBD2 (5 bases). Germline V gene data show CDR1 as SGHNT and CDR2 as YENEEA. Trimming left V 5 bases short and J 0 bases short, with 7 bases between. This CDR3 spans 14 amino acids. The CDR3 DNA reads TGTGCCAGCAGCGTGGAGGCGAACACCGGGGAGCTGTTTTTT. Protein: CASSVEANTGELFF.

In its sample, this clone was seen once. J is TRBJ2-3 and V is TRBV5-1; D call uncertain. This CDR3 contains 14 residues. Trimming stripped 4 bases from V and 6 bases from J, with 15 bases between. Germline values: CDR1 SGHRS, CDR2 YFSETQ. The CDR3 region has the DNA TGCGCCAGCAGCCGAGGATTAGCTGCGGATACGCAGTATTTT. Amino acids: CASSRGLAADTQYF. Drawing the rest from reference TRBV5-1 and TRBJ2-3, the complete variable domain is KAGVTQTPRYLIKTRGQQVTLSCSPISGHRSVSWYQQTPGQGLQFLFEYFSETQRNKGNFPGRFSGRQFSNSRSEMNVSTLELGDSALYLCASSRGLAADTQYFGPGTRLTVL.

In DNA form, the CDR3 reads TGTGCCAGCTCACCACCAGGGGTGGGAGAGACCCAGTACTTC. This gives the protein CASSPPGVGETQYF. The chain has TRBV18 and TRBJ2-5, with D maybe TRBD1 (5 bases). With 0 bases removed from V and 4 bases from J, the gap between germline ends came to 9 bases. The CDR3 contains 14 residues. Looked up from germline, CDR1 is KGHSH and CDR2 is LQKENI.

The CDR3, as DNA: TGTGCCAGCAGCTTATTAAGGGGTGGTGGGACTGAAGCTTTCTTT. The encoded protein is CASSLLRGGGTEAFF. The V call is TRBV11-2, the J call TRBJ1-1; TRBD1 is a possible D gene (5 bases). Trimming cost V 2 bases and J 5 bases, with 15 bases left between them. The CDR3 sequence is 15 residues long. The germline V gene has CDR1 SGHAT and CDR2 FQNNGV.

This chain connects TRBV6-6 to TRBJ2-1; TRBD2 matches 11 bases. V dropped 2 bases and J dropped 12; count of bases not matched to a gene: 9. This CDR3 spans 15 amino acids. Looked up from germline, CDR1 is MNHNY and CDR2 is SVGAGI (reference sequence). In DNA form, the CDR3 reads TGTGCCAGCAGTTACGGGCTAGCGGGGGGAGGGGTGCAGTTCTTC. Protein sequence: CASSYGLAGGGVQFF.

V is TRBV19 and J is TRBJ2-3; tentative D call: TRBD2 (7 bases). Germline V gives CDR1 LNHDA, CDR2 SQIVND (reference sequence). The CDR3 consists of 14 residues. Trimming took 7 bases from V and 0 from J, leaving 11 bases between them. The CDR3 loop reads CASTRGASTDTQYF. The CDR3 DNA reads TGTGCCAGTACCCGGGGGGCCAGCACAGATACGCAGTATTTT.

V usage is TRBV9 and J usage is TRBJ2-5; 12 nucleotides agree with TRBD2. The CDR3 runs to 16 residues. The V gene's germline CDR1 is SGDLS and CDR2 YYNGEE. Trimming cost V 4 bases and J 4 bases; bases outside gene matches: 8. For the CDR3, the DNA is TGTGCCAGCAGCCTTTCTAGCGGGGGGGCCGGAGAGACCCAGTACTTC. It is translated as CASSLSSGGAGETQYF.

The chain has TRBV27 and TRBJ2-7; 8 bases map to TRBD2. The CDR3 is 17 residues long. Germline trimming cut 0 bases from V and 5 bases from J; bases unmatched to any gene: 12. In germline, CDR1 is MNHEY, CDR2 SMNVEV (reference sequence). The CDR3 coding sequence is TGTGCCAGCAGTTTATCCCAAAGCGCAGCGGGAGTGAACGAGCAGTACTTC. It encodes CASSLSQSAAGVNEQYF.

The V gene is TRBV23-1, the J gene TRBJ2-5, with D maybe TRBD2 (5 bases). TRBV23-1 is an ORF, and what it does is uncertain. V was clipped by 3 bases and J by 1 base, with 9 bases between them. This CDR3 has 14 amino acids. CDR3 in amino acids: CASSQGDTQETQYF. In DNA, the CDR3 is TGCGCCAGCAGTCAGGGAGACACCCAAGAGACCCAGTACTTC.

This clone was observed a single time. This chain uses TRBV15 with TRBJ1-2; possible D gene TRBD1, 5 bases. CDR3 size: 12 residues. Trimming took 1 base from V and 7 from J, leaving 7 bases between them. Germline lookup yields CDR1 LNHNV and CDR2 YYDKDF (reference sequence). The CDR3 coding sequence is TGTGCCACCAGCAGAGCCGGGGGTGGCTACACCTTC. Translation: CATSRAGGGYTF.

The sample holds a few counts of this clone. The rearrangement links TRBV7-8 to TRBJ2-7, with D perhaps TRBD1 (5 bases). The germline gives CDR1 SGHVS, CDR2 FQNEAQ. CDR3 size: 15 residues. Trimming took 1 base from V and 2 from J, leaving 12 bases between them. Here the CDR3 reads CASSLVAGPTYEQYF. The CDR3 nucleotides read TGTGCCAGCAGCTTAGTGGCAGGGCCTACCTACGAGCAGTACTTC.

V and J are TRBV6-5 and TRBJ1-2; D is perhaps TRBD1 (6 bases). The CDR3 sequence is 13 residues long. The V end lost 5 bases, the J end lost 8 bases, and 15 bases lay between the germline ends. The V gene's germline CDR1 is MNHEY and CDR2 SVGAGI. The CDR3 here is CASSDNRVGGYTF. In nucleotides, the CDR3 is TGTGCCAGCAGTGACAACAGGGTAGGAGGCTACACCTTC.

The chain links TRBV4-2 to TRBJ2-3, with TRBD1 identical over 9 bases. Germline V gene lookup returns CDR1 LGHNA and CDR2 YNFKEQ. The CDR3 spans 16 residues. Losses at the gene ends were 1 base for V and 6 bases for J; bases not matched to a gene: 8. The DNA of the CDR3 is TGTGCCAGCAGCCAAGTGACAGGGGGGCGTACGGATACGCAGTATTTT. Translated, it gives CASSQVTGGRTDTQYF.

This clone was seen a few times. The genes are TRBV6-6 and TRBJ2-2; D might be TRBD1 (6 bases). Trimming left V 7 bases short and J 1 base short, with 10 bases between. The germline gives CDR1 MNHNY, CDR2 SVGAGI (reference sequence). The CDR3 is 14 residues long. The CDR3 region is CASILTGNTGELFF. CDR3 nucleotide sequence: TGTGCCAGCATTTTGACAGGGAACACCGGGGAGCTGTTTTTT.

The gene calls are TRBV6-4 and TRBJ1-2, with no clear D. CDR1 MRHNA and CDR2 SNTAGT come from the germline V gene. The CDR3 loop spans 14 amino acids. V lost 0 bases and J 8 bases, leaving 13 bases between the germline ends. The CDR3 nucleotides read TGTGCCAGCAGTGACTCTGACAAGGGAGGAGGCTACACCTTC. Translation gives CASSDSDKGGGYTF.

The chain has TRBV7-8 and TRBJ1-4; D might be TRBD1 (5 bases). V lost 6 bases and J lost 4, with 15 bases in between. The CDR3 consists of 15 residues. Germline-derived CDR1 and CDR2 are SGHVS and FQNEAQ. The CDR3 DNA is TGTGCCAGCAGTCCAGCGGGGGTTGGTAATGAAAAACTGTTTTTT. Its protein product is CASSPAGVGNEKLFF. Full variable domain (rest looked up from reference TRBV7-8 and TRBJ1-4): GAGVSQSPRYKVAKRGQDVALRCDPISGHVSLFWYQQALGQGPEFLTYFQNEAQLDKSGLPSDRFFAERPEGSVSTLKIQRTQQEDSAVYLCASSPAGVGNEKLFFGSGTQLSVL.

This chain uses TRBV4-2 with TRBJ1-4; 7 bases match TRBD1. CDR3 length: 15 amino acids. Per the germline V gene, CDR1 is LGHNA and CDR2 is YNFKEQ. V lost 5 bases and J lost 4; bases outside the gene matches: 7. CDR3 coding DNA: TGTGCCAGCAGCTTGAGACAGGGACATAATGAAAAACTGTTTTTT. Its translation is CASSLRQGHNEKLFF.

This clone has just a few counts. This chain links TRBV9 with TRBJ1-3; D is unclear. Trimming removed 7 bases from V and 0 bases from J, with 11 bases in between. This CDR3 region has 14 residues. CDR1 SGDLS and CDR2 YYNGEE come from the germline V gene. The CDR3 is CASRPAFSGNTIYF. CDR3 in DNA: TGTGCCAGCCGACCAGCGTTCTCTGGAAACACCATATATTTT.

The chain recombines TRBV6-1 with TRBJ1-3; no reliable D call. The germline CDR1 and CDR2 sequences are MNHNS and SASEGT. This CDR3 comprises 12 residues. Trimming pared 6 bases from V and 0 bases from J, leaving 3 bases between. The chain's CDR3 is CASSYSGNTIYF. The CDR3, as DNA: TGTGCCAGCAGCTACTCTGGAAACACCATATATTTT.

The chain uses TRBV19 and TRBJ2-7, with a possible D match to TRBD1 (6 bases). Trimming cost V 4 bases and J 3 bases, with 22 bases left between them. The CDR3 sequence is 17 residues long. From germline, CDR1 is LNHDA and CDR2 SQIVND (reference sequence). In nucleotides, the CDR3 is TGTGCCAGTAGTAAGCGTGGGGGCCGACAGACTTTCTACGAGCAGTACTTC. Protein sequence: CASSKRGGRQTFYEQYF.

The sample holds one count of this clone. The chain couples TRBV6-4 to TRBJ2-5; tentatively, D is TRBD2 (5 bases). TRBJ2-7 explains the end of the DNA better; the J call may be wrong. Germline values: CDR1 MRHNA, CDR2 SNTAGT. CDR3 length: 13 amino acids. CDR3 sequence: CANQRKGGGEQYF. The CDR3 region has the DNA TGTGCCAATCAAAGAAAGGGTGGAGGCGAGCAGTACTTC.

The chain joins TRBV27 to TRBJ2-2, with D maybe TRBD2 (6 bases). The CDR3 has 14 amino acids. Germline-derived CDR1 and CDR2 are MNHEY and SMNVEV (reference sequence). Trimming took 6 bases from V and 5 from J, leaving 13 bases between them. CDR3 amino acids: CASSLAVWTGELFF. In nucleotides, the CDR3 is TGTGCCAGCAGCTTAGCGGTCTGGACCGGGGAGCTGTTTTTT.

This clone was observed a few times. This chain connects TRBV10-3 to TRBJ2-6; D gene uncertain. V was cut by 7 bases and J by 0 bases, with 4 bases left in between. CDR1 ENHRY and CDR2 SYGVKD come from the germline V gene. This CDR3 contains 13 residues. CDR3: CAITSSGANVLTF. The CDR3 DNA reads as TGTGCCATCACCAGCTCTGGGGCCAACGTCCTGACTTTC.